This T cell receptor beta chain comes out of a study of spatial heterogeneity in lung cancer. As for the study in general: Sequence detection consistently recorded a greater number of beta-chain than alpha-chain sequences. Study results and limitations: Expanded tumor TCRs that were ubiquitous appeared in blood more at resection than follow-up.

Each CDR3 protein gets one entry after TCRdb re-called the 5' RACE reads with MiXCR. The sample shows fewer than 60,000 distinct CDR3 sequences, 6% to 8.5% of them seen only once. Time point meaning: blood at routine non-recurrence follow-up after resection. Researchers sequenced whole RNA taken from tumor, nontumor lung or frozen PBMC without sorting. A word on this clonotype: Its antigen is not identified.

V lost 2 bases, J lost 8 bases, and 12 bases lay in between. The CDR3 is made up of 13 amino acids. Germline V gives CDR1 MDHEN, CDR2 SYDVKM. The chain is built from TRBV28 and TRBJ1-2; tentatively, D is TRBD1 (5 bases). The TCR sequence derives from a female donor with early-stage non-small cell lung cancer. The specimen was PBMCs, collected at follow-up. The CDR3 region has the DNA TGTGCCAGCAGTTTAATAGGGGCTGGCGGCTACACCTTC. Encoded protein: CASSLIGAGGYTF.